These T cell receptor beta chains were read from a single sample in a study of T cell responses to AZD1222 COVID-19 vaccine. TCRdb's copy holds only in-frame clones and misses some; the assay was immunoSEQ multiplex PCR. Of roughly 65,000 clones in the sample, about 90% were seen once. Sequencing used peripheral blood, obtained on day 0 of AZD1222 vaccination. Receptor source: an adult in good health. Both conserved end residues are part of each CDR3. A D gene is named only where the DNA matches it firmly. The size field is filled for only some rows; it gives once, few, many or a size class.

D: -; V: TRBV9; J: TRBJ2-3; size: few; DNA: TGTGCCAGCAGCAGACTGGATTCAGATACGCAGTATTTT; CDR3: CASSRLDSDTQYF
D: -; V: TRBV4-3; J: TRBJ2-5; size: -; DNA: TGCGCCAGCAGCCAAGATAGAGGGGAGACCCAGTACTTC; CDR3: CASSQDRGETQYF
D: -; V: TRBV27; J: TRBJ1-1; size: -; DNA: TGTGCCAGCAGCCGACAGACGGGACGGGAGCATCTTGAAGCTTTCTTT; CDR3: CASSRQTGREHLEAFF
D: TRBD1; V: TRBV7-2; J: TRBJ1-2; size: -; DNA: TGTGCCAGCAGCTTATTTTCAGGGGGCTTTGAGGGCTACACCTTC; CDR3: CASSLFSGGFEGYTF
D: -; V: TRBV4-1; J: TRBJ1-5; size: -; DNA: TGCGCCAGCAGCCAAGAACGGGTAAGCAATCAGCCCCAGCATTTT; CDR3: CASSQERVSNQPQHF
D: TRBD2; V: TRBV30; J: TRBJ2-1; size: -; DNA: TGTGCCGGAGGGGGACTAGGGCCCGGGGCGGAGTTCTTC; CDR3: CAGGGLGPGAEFF
D: -; V: TRBV5-4; J: TRBJ2-1; size: -; DNA: TGTGCCAGCAGCTTGGCCGGCGGAAAGACCTACAATGAGCAGTTCTTC; CDR3: CASSLAGGKTYNEQFF
D: TRBD2; V: TRBV30; J: TRBJ2-1; size: -; DNA: TGTGCCTGGAAGCCTAGCGGGAGCGCCTACAATGAGCAGTTCTTC; CDR3: CAWKPSGSAYNEQFF
D: -; V: TRBV6-2/TRBV6-3; J: TRBJ2-7; size: -; DNA: TGTGCCAGCAGTTGGTTGGGCGGGAAGGAGCAGTACTTC; CDR3: CASSWLGGKEQYF
D: -; V: TRBV27; J: TRBJ1-4; size: -; DNA: TGTGCCAGCAGTTCGCGGGACAATCCCGCTACTAATGAAAAACTGTTTTTT; CDR3: CASSSRDNPATNEKLFF
D: -; V: TRBV7-9; J: TRBJ2-1; size: -; DNA: TGTGCCAGCAGCTTACCGAGAAGCGGAAGCTCCTACAATGAGCAGTTCTTC; CDR3: CASSLPRSGSSYNEQFF
D: -; V: TRBV6-5; J: TRBJ1-5; size: -; DNA: TGTGCCAGCAGGGTTCAAGGGACCGGGAGACAGCCCCAGCATTTT; CDR3: CASRVQGTGRQPQHF
D: -; V: TRBV5-1; J: TRBJ1-1; size: -; DNA: TGCGCCAGCAGCGCCCTCGGAACGAACACTGAAGCTTTCTTT; CDR3: CASSALGTNTEAFF
D: TRBD2; V: TRBV5-5; J: TRBJ2-4; size: -; DNA: TGTGCCAGCAGCTTGTATGGTAGCGGGAGGGTAAACATTCAGTACTTC; CDR3: CASSLYGSGRVNIQYF